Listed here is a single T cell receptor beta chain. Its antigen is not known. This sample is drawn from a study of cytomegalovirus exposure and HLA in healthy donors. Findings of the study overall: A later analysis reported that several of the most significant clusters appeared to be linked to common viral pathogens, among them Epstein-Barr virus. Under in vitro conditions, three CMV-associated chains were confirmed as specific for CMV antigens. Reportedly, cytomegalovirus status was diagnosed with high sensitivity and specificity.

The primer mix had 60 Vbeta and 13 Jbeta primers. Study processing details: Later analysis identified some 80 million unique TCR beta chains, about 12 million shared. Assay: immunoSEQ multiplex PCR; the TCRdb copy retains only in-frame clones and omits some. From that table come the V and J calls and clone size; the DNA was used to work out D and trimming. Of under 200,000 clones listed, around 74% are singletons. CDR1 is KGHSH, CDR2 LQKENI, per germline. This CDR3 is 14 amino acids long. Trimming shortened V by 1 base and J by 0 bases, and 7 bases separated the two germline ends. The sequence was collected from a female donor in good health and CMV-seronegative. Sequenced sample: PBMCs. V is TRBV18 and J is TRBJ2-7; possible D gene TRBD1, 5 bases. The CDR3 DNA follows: TGTGCCAGCTCACCACAGGGGTTCTCCTACGAGCAGTACTTC. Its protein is CASSPQGFSYEQYF.